The 14 T cell receptor beta chains listed next were all sequenced from one sample in a study of brain T cells in children with intractable seizures. TCRdb's table, derived via immunoSEQ multiplex PCR, lists solely in-frame clones and lacks some. The data show some 80,000 clones, under 95% seen once. The input for sequencing was peripheral blood, taken at surgery. All receptors come from a girl aged 2 to 10 with Rasmussen encephalitis and intractable seizures.

V is TRBV5-4 and J is TRBJ1-1; D not certain. Germline-derived CDR1 and CDR2 are SGHNT and YYREEE (reference sequence). V was shortened by 5 bases and J by 5 bases, with 7 bases between the two germline ends. The CDR3 totals 11 residues. CDR3 amino acids: CASRSGTEAFF. CDR3 bases: TGTGCCAGCAGATCCGGGACTGAAGCTTTCTTT.

The V call is TRBV6-2 or TRBV6-3, the J call TRBJ2-2; unclear D gene. The CDR3 extends over 14 amino acids. The V gene's germline CDR1 is MNHEY and CDR2 SVGEGT. The ends were cut back, 2 bases at V and 6 bases at J, with 10 bases in the middle. The CDR3 spells CASSYRRWSGELFF. DNA for the CDR3: TGTGCCAGCAGTTACAGGCGCTGGTCCGGGGAGCTGTTTTTT.

The V gene is TRBV5-1, the J gene TRBJ1-6, with D uncertain. Germline CDR1 reads SGHRS; CDR2 reads YFSETQ. V was clipped by 0 bases and J by 5 bases, with 6 bases between them. The CDR3 extends over 14 amino acids. CDR3 DNA: TGCGCCAGCAGCTTGGGTAGGGATAATTCACCCCTCCACTTT. Translation: CASSLGRDNSPLHF.

This clone appeared a single time. The rearrangement uses TRBV9 and TRBJ2-1, with D possibly being TRBD1 or TRBD2 (6 bases each). Germline V lookup: CDR1 SGDLS, CDR2 YYNGEE. The CDR3 sequence is 15 residues long. Trimming took off 1 base at V and 5 bases at J, with 13 bases between the two ends. Here the CDR3 reads CASSVFGGRNNEQFF. CDR3 in DNA: TGTGCCAGCAGCGTATTCGGGGGCCGGAACAATGAGCAGTTCTTC.

This clone was counted a single time. This chain uses TRBV20-1 with TRBJ2-7, with D tentatively TRBD1 or TRBD2 (5 bases each). Germline values: CDR1 DFQATT, CDR2 SNEGSKA (reference sequence). Trimming stripped 3 bases from V and 2 bases from J, with 14 bases between. The CDR3 has 14 amino acids. The CDR3 nucleotides read TGCAGTGCTAGTCGGGGCGACAATCCCTACGAGCAGTACTTC. Protein: CSASRGDNPYEQYF.

The V gene is TRBV3-1 (or the pseudogene TRBV3-2), the J gene TRBJ1-3, with D perhaps matching TRBD1 (5 bases). This CDR3 is 15 amino acids long. Trimming removed 1 base from V and 1 base from J, with 8 bases in between. The V gene's germline CDR1 is LGHDT and CDR2 YNNKEL (reference sequence). The CDR3 spells CASSQAAGSGNTIYF. CDR3 DNA sequence: TGTGCCAGCAGCCAAGCCGCAGGGTCTGGAAACACCATATATTTT.

This clone has just one count. The chain employs TRBV30 and TRBJ2-7; no clear D gene. The CDR3 loop spans 15 amino acids. V was clipped by 6 bases and J by 0 bases, with 18 bases between them. Germline CDR1 GTSNPN, CDR2 SVGIG (reference sequence). The CDR3 nucleotides read TGTGCCTGTTCTAACGACCCTAGGGCCTCCTACGAGCAGTACTTC. Its translation: CACSNDPRASYEQYF. Using reference TRBV30 and TRBJ2-7 for the parts outside the CDR3, the full variable domain is SQTIHQWPATLVQPVGSPLSLECTVEGTSNPNLYWYRQAAGRGLQLLFYSVGIGQISSEVPQNLSASRPQDRQFILSSKKLLLSDSGFYLCACSNDPRASYEQYFGPGTRLTVT.

This clone was counted once. The chain employs TRBV15 and TRBJ1-4, with D possibly being TRBD1 (5 bases). V was pared by 0 bases and J by 7 bases, with 15 bases between. Germline loops: CDR1 LNHNV, CDR2 YYDKDF (reference sequence). This CDR3 comprises 16 residues. The CDR3 protein is CATSRDGALMGEKLFF. The CDR3 coding sequence is TGTGCCACCAGCAGAGATGGGGCCTTAATGGGTGAAAAACTGTTTTTT.

This clone was found a few times. The chain carries TRBV10-3 and TRBJ1-4; a weak D match, TRBD1 (6 bases). This CDR3 is built from 13 residues. The V and J ends lost 3 bases and 8 bases respectively, with 10 bases between them. Per the germline V gene, CDR1 is ENHRY and CDR2 is SYGVKD. CDR3 in DNA: TGTGCCATCAGTGACAGGGGTCGCGAAAAACTGTTTTTT. It is translated as CAISDRGREKLFF.

This chain links TRBV18 with TRBJ2-5; TRBD1 is a possible D gene (6 bases). The germline CDR1 and CDR2 sequences are KGHSH and LQKENI. The V gene lost 6 bases and the J gene lost 2 bases, with 13 bases spanning the gap. The CDR3 extends over 14 amino acids. The CDR3 bases are TGTGCCAGCTCCCTTGGGGGCAGACAAGAGACCCAGTACTTC. Amino acids: CASSLGGRQETQYF.

The table lists this clone with a few counts. The rearrangement links TRBV3-1 (or the pseudogene TRBV3-2) to TRBJ1-2; no definite D call. Trimming left V 2 bases short and J 0 bases short, with 7 bases between. The germline V gene encodes CDR1 LGHDT and CDR2 YNNKEL (reference sequence). This CDR3 contains 14 residues. The CDR3 sequence is CASSQKGSNYGYTF. The CDR3 coding sequence is TGTGCCAGCAGCCAAAAGGGATCTAACTATGGCTACACCTTC.

This chain uses TRBV19 with TRBJ2-2, with TRBD2 identical over 11 bases. From germline, CDR1 is LNHDA and CDR2 SQIVND (reference sequence). The CDR3 consists of 15 residues. The V segment lost 10 bases and the J segment 1 base; nucleotides outside the gene matches: 5. The CDR3 spells CATSLAGVNTGELFF. CDR3 DNA sequence: TGTGCCACTTCACTAGCGGGGGTGAACACCGGGGAGCTGTTTTTT.

This chain joins TRBV7-9 and TRBJ1-1; D unclear. Per germline, CDR1 SEHNR and CDR2 FQNEAQ (reference sequence). The CDR3 length is 15 residues. The V end was cut by 6 bases, the J end by 1 base, with 15 bases between. The chain's CDR3 is CASRIEPSQNTEAFF. CDR3 in DNA: TGTGCCAGCAGGATAGAACCCTCGCAGAACACTGAAGCTTTCTTT.

This rearrangement joins TRBV9 to TRBJ2-3; TRBD2 matches at 11 bases. The trim removed 4 bases at V and 2 bases at J, leaving 6 bases unmatched. The CDR3 is made up of 16 amino acids. Germline CDR1 and CDR2: SGDLS and YYNGEE. The CDR3 is CASSSQGLADTDTQYF. CDR3 nucleotides: TGTGCCAGCAGCTCCCAGGGACTAGCGGACACAGATACGCAGTATTTT.